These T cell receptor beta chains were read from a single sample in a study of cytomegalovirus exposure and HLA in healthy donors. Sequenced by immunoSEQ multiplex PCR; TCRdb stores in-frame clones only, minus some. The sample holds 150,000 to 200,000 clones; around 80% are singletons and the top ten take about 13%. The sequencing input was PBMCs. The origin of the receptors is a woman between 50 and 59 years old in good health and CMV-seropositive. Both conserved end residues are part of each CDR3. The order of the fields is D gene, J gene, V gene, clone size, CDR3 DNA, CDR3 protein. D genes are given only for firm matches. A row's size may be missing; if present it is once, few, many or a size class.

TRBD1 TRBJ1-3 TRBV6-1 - TGTGCCAGCAGTGGGGACAGGGGGCGTGGAAACACCATATATTTT CASSGDRGRGNTIYF
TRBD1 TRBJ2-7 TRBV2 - TGTGCCAGCAAGAAGGGACGGGACAGTTCCTACGAGCAGTACTTC CASKKGRDSSYEQYF
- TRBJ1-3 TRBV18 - TGTGCCAGCTCTCTGGATGGGGGACTCACCATATATTTT CASSLDGGLTIYF
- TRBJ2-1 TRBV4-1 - TGCGCCAGCAGCCAAGAATTCCAGTCCTCCTACAATGAGCAGTTCTTC CASSQEFQSSYNEQFF
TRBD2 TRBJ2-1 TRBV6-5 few TGTGCCATCCGCCGGAGTAGCGGGGGGTACAATGAGCAGTTCTTC CAIRRSSGGYNEQFF
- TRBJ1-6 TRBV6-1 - TGTGCCAGTACGGGGTGGGATAATTCACCCCTCCACTTT CASTGWDNSPLHF
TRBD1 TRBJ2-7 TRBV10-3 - TGTGCCATCAGCACCGGGACAGCGGACTACGAGCAGTACTTC CAISTGTADYEQYF
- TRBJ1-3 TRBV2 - TGTGCCAGCAATTTGGAGGCGGTGTCTGGAAACACCATATATTTT CASNLEAVSGNTIYF
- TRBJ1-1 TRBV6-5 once TGTGCCACGACGGGGATGAACACTGAAGCTTTCTTT CATTGMNTEAFF
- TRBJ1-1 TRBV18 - TGTGCCAGCTCACGGGGGGTGCGGGGGAACACTGAAGCTTTCTTT CASSRGVRGNTEAFF
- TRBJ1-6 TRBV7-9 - TGTGCCAGCAGCTTACAGGGGCCGTATAATTCACCCCTCCACTTT CASSLQGPYNSPLHF
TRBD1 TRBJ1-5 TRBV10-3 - TGTGCCATCAGTGAGTCGGGACAGTCTCCTAATCAGCCCCAGCATTTT CAISESGQSPNQPQHF
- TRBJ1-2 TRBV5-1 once TGCGCCAGCAGCTTGGGGGGTCGGGGTGCCTATGGCTACACCTTC CASSLGGRGAYGYTF
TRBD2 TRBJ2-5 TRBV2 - TGTGCCAGCAACAGAATAGCGGGGGGAAGAGAGACCCAGTACTTC CASNRIAGGRETQYF
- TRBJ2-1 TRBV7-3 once TGTGCCAGCAGCTTAGAAGCACACAATGAGCAGTTCTTC CASSLEAHNEQFF
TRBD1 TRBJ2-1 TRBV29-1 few TGCAGCTACCGGGACAGGGCCGGGAATGAGCAGTTCTTC CSYRDRAGNEQFF
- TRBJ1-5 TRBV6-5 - TGTGCCAGCAGTAGGGGTTTCAATCAGCCCCAGCATTTT CASSRGFNQPQHF
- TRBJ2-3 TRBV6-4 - TGTGCCAGCAGTGACTCGGGGGCTTCGACAGATACGCAGTATTTT CASSDSGASTDTQYF
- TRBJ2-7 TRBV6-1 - TGTGCCAGCAGTGATGTGGGTTTGAAGCGGGAGCAGTACTTC CASSDVGLKREQYF
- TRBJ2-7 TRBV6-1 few TGTGCCAGCAGTGACACTTACAGGGAAATCTACGAGCAGTACTTC CASSDTYREIYEQYF
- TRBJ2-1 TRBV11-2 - TGTGCCAGCAGCTTAGGGGGAGGCGCCCGCTCCTACAATGAGCAGTTCTTC CASSLGGGARSYNEQFF
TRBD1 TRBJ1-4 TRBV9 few TGTGCCAGCAGCGTAGACAGGGGCGCAACTAATGAAAAACTGTTTTTT CASSVDRGATNEKLFF
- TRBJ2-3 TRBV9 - TGTGCCAGCAGCGTACGGTCCACAGATACGCAGTATTTT CASSVRSTDTQYF
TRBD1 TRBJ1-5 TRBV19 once TGTGCCAGTAGCAACCGATTGGGGGACAGCTTACCTTATAGCAATCAGCCCCAGCATTTT CASSNRLGDSLPYSNQPQHF
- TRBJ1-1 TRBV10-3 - TGTGCCATCAGTGAGACTTACACTGAAGCTTTCTTT CAISETYTEAFF
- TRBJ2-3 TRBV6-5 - TGTGCCAGCAGTTCTACAGGGATGGGCACAGATACGCAGTATTTT CASSSTGMGTDTQYF
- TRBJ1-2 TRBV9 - TGTGCCAGCAGCGTAGACCCCAGGACTAACTATGGCTACACCTTC CASSVDPRTNYGYTF
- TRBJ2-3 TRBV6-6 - TGTGCCAGCGATTATAGCGGAAGCACAGATACGCAGTATTTT CASDYSGSTDTQYF
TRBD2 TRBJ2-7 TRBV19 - TGTGCCAGTGGGACTAGCGGACCCTACGAGCAGTACTTC CASGTSGPYEQYF
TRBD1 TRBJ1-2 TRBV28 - TGTGCCAGCAGTCCTCCGGGACAGGGACTGTATGGCTACACCTTC CASSPPGQGLYGYTF
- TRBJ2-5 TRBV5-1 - TGCGCCAGCAGGCCTGTCGGGTCCCAGGGAGAGACCCAGTACTTC CASRPVGSQGETQYF
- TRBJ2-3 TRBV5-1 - TGCGCCAGCAGCGGCGAGAACGGGGATACGCAGTATTTT CASSGENGDTQYF
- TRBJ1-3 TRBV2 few TGTGCCAGCAGTTCACAGCCATTCTCTGGAAACACCATATATTTT CASSSQPFSGNTIYF
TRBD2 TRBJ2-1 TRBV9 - TGTGCCAGCAGCGTCAGGACTAGCGGGGGCCTATCCGATTACAATGAGCAGTTCTTC CASSVRTSGGLSDYNEQFF
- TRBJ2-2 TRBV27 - TGTGCCAGCAGTTTTGCAGATTCCCTTCAAACCGGGGAGCTGTTTTTT CASSFADSLQTGELFF
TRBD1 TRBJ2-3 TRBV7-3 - TGTGCCAGCAGCTTTACAGGGGGTGGCACAGATACGCAGTATTTT CASSFTGGGTDTQYF
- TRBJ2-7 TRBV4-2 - TGTGCCAGCAGCCAGTCGGTTGGGAGCGGAGCCTACTACGAGCAGTACTTC CASSQSVGSGAYYEQYF
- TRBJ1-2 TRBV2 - TGTGCCAGCAACCTCCGGACAGTACACCTCTATGGCTACACCTTC CASNLRTVHLYGYTF
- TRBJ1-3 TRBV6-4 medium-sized TGTGCCAGCAGTGAAGTAGCTGGAAACACCATATATTTT CASSEVAGNTIYF
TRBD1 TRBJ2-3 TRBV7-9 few TGTGCCAGCAGCCGAGACAGGGAGACAGATACGCAGTATTTT CASSRDRETDTQYF
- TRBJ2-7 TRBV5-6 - TGTGCCAGCACCTGGGGGACTGACTCCTACGAGCAGTACTTC CASTWGTDSYEQYF
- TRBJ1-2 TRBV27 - TGTGCCAGCAGTTCAGGGCGCTATGGCTACACCTTC CASSSGRYGYTF
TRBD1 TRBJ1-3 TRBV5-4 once TGTGCCAGCAGCTTAACAGGGGAGGCTGGAAACACCATATATTTT CASSLTGEAGNTIYF
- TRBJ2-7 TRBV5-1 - TGCGCCAGCAGCAGGGACACAGCCTACGAGCAGTACTTC CASSRDTAYEQYF
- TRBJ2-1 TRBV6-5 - TGTGCCAGCAGTAACAGGAATGAGCAGTTCTTC CASSNRNEQFF